The next 24 T cell receptor beta chains were all read from a single sample in a study of shared clonotypes between healthy human individuals. Terminally differentiated effector memory CD45RA+ cells were excluded from the naive CD8 cells, which were CD45RO-negative and positively selected for CCR7. Using immunoSEQ multiplex PCR, the repertoire was profiled, and TCRdb retains in-frame clones only, with some absent. The data show about 590,000 clones, 95% to 96% seen once. Input material: naive CD8+ T cells sorted from blood. Receptors were obtained from a woman aged 25 to 39 in good health.

This clone was picked up one time. The rearrangement uses TRBV29-1 and TRBJ2-1; D is perhaps TRBD1 (6 bases). The germline gives CDR1 SQVTM, CDR2 ANQGSEA. The CDR3 covers 17 residues. Between the trimmed V and J ends, which lost 8 bases and 9 bases, there was a span of 32 bases. CDR3 DNA: TGCAGCCCAACCTTATTACAAAGACAGGAATCCAGGGGTGAGCAGTTCTTC. Its translation is CSPTLLQRQESRGEQFF.

V usage is TRBV5-1 and J usage is TRBJ2-1, with D perhaps being TRBD1 or TRBD2 (5 bases each). The CDR3 length is 13 residues. Germline V gene data show CDR1 as SGHRS and CDR2 as YFSETQ. The germline V and J ends were trimmed by 7 bases and 8 bases, with 16 bases remaining between them. The CDR3 sequence: CASFPGTGDEQFF. CDR3 coding DNA: TGCGCCAGCTTCCCCGGGACCGGTGATGAGCAGTTCTTC.

The V and J genes are TRBV27 and TRBJ2-5, with 7 bases identical to TRBD2. The trim removed 5 bases at V and 5 bases at J, leaving 8 bases unmatched. This CDR3 has 14 residues. Germline CDR1 and CDR2: MNHEY and SMNVEV (reference sequence). CDR3 sequence: CASSQGLGEETQYF. The CDR3 region has the DNA TGTGCCAGCAGTCAAGGACTAGGGGAGGAGACCCAGTACTTC.

The CDR3 protein is CSVGSGVDFLNEQFF. CDR3 nucleotide sequence: TGCAGCGTTGGTAGCGGTGTCGACTTCTTGAATGAGCAGTTCTTC. The V gene is TRBV29-1, the J gene TRBJ2-1; D perhaps matches TRBD2 (6 bases). CDR1 is SQVTM and CDR2 is ANQGSEA in the germline V gene. With 4 bases removed from V and 7 bases from J, the gap between germline ends came to 20 bases. This CDR3 spans 15 amino acids.

The chain uses TRBV6-5 and TRBJ1-2; no clear D gene. This CDR3 region has 15 residues. V lost 6 bases, J lost 5 bases, and 19 bases lay in between. Germline values: CDR1 MNHEY, CDR2 SVGAGI. CDR3 residues: CASSPLSGIGYGYTF. CDR3 sequence (DNA): TGTGCCAGCAGCCCCCTCTCGGGGATTGGGTATGGCTACACCTTC.

The V and J genes are TRBV19 and TRBJ2-2; perhaps TRBD1 as D (5 bases). The germline CDR1 and CDR2 sequences are LNHDA and SQIVND (reference sequence). V gave up 3 bases and J gave up 1 base, with 12 bases separating them. The CDR3 contains 16 residues. The chain's CDR3 is CASSIGLQGNTGELFF. CDR3 in DNA: TGTGCCAGTAGTATTGGTTTGCAGGGGAACACCGGGGAGCTGTTTTTT.

The CDR3 DNA sequence: TGTGCCAGCAGCTTAGGGACCGGGACTAGCGGGAGGATTCTATACTTC. It codes for CASSLGTGTSGRILYF. The chain has TRBV11-2 and TRBJ2-4; the match to TRBD2 covers 15 bases. Germline V gene data show CDR1 as SGHAT and CDR2 as FQNNGV. The trim removed 1 base at V and 16 bases at J, leaving 11 bases unmatched. The CDR3 has 16 amino acids.

This chain connects TRBV7-8 to TRBJ2-5; 7 bases are a match to TRBD2. The end of the DNA fits TRBJ2-7 better, so the J call may be wrong. The CDR3 is 15 residues long. Germline CDR1 and CDR2: SGHVS and FQNEAQ. The CDR3 sequence is CASTQGGADSYEQYF. CDR3 coding DNA: TGTGCCAGCACCCAGGGAGGGGCGGATTCCTACGAGCAGTACTTC.

The chain joins TRBV6-5 to TRBJ1-2, with 10 bases fitting TRBD1. Looked up from germline, CDR1 is MNHEY and CDR2 is SVGAGI. J lost 3 bases, V lost 2 bases, and 3 bases had no gene match. The CDR3 contains 15 residues. The CDR3 region has the DNA TGTGCCAGCAGTTACGAGGGACAGGGGTACTATGGCTACACCTTC. It translates to CASSYEGQGYYGYTF.

This chain connects TRBV28 to TRBJ1-5, with D unresolved. The CDR3 covers 12 residues. Germline CDR1 is MDHEN and CDR2 is SYDVKM. The V and J ends lost 5 bases and 7 bases respectively, with 9 bases between them. DNA of the CDR3: TGTGCCAGCAGTCCCTCGGGACAGCCCCAGCATTTT. This translates into CASSPSGQPQHF.

V usage is TRBV2 and J usage is TRBJ2-1; TRBD2 agrees at 7 bases. The CDR3 runs 12 residues. Germline lookup yields CDR1 SNHLY and CDR2 FYNNEI. J was trimmed by 6 bases and V by 7 bases; bases with no gene match: 3. The CDR3 region is CASKASGNEQFF. The CDR3 DNA sequence: TGTGCCAGCAAAGCTAGCGGCAATGAGCAGTTCTTC.

The rearrangement joins TRBV28 to TRBJ2-7, with D possibly TRBD1 on 6 matching bases. The CDR3 extends over 15 amino acids. The V gene's germline CDR1 is MDHEN and CDR2 SYDVKM. Trimming cost V 1 base and J 6 bases, with 16 bases left between them. The DNA for the CDR3 is TGTGCCAGCAGTTTATTATTCTCAGGGGTCAGCGAGCAGTACTTC. This gives the protein CASSLLFSGVSEQYF.

This chain connects TRBV19 to TRBJ2-7; perhaps D is TRBD1 or TRBD2 (5 bases each). This CDR3 has 15 amino acids. V lost 9 bases and J lost 3, with 21 bases in between. From germline, CDR1 is LNHDA and CDR2 SQIVND (reference sequence). The CDR3 bases are TGTGCCAGCGCCGAGGGGCCCCTCGTGGACTACGAGCAGTACTTC. Amino acids: CASAEGPLVDYEQYF.

The V and J genes are TRBV5-1 and TRBJ2-3, with no clear D. Germline V CDR1 and CDR2: SGHRS, YFSETQ. This CDR3 comprises 15 residues. Trimming pared 0 bases from V and 7 bases from J, leaving 15 bases between. The DNA for the CDR3 is TGCGCCAGCAGCTTGGCCTTTATCTGGGTTAATACGCAGTATTTT. This encodes CASSLAFIWVNTQYF.

The chain recombines TRBV14 with TRBJ2-5; no definite D call. CDR3 length: 14 residues. With 3 bases removed from V and 2 bases from J, the gap between germline ends came to 10 bases. Germline values: CDR1 SGHDN, CDR2 FVKESK. The CDR3 loop is CASSQWTVQETQYF. In nucleotides, the CDR3 is TGTGCCAGCAGCCAGTGGACGGTACAAGAGACCCAGTACTTC.

The rearrangement links TRBV7-8 to TRBJ2-2; the D gene is possibly TRBD2 (6 bases). Looked up from germline, CDR1 is SGHVS and CDR2 is FQNEAQ. Trimming took off 1 base at V and 1 base at J, with 13 bases between the two ends. The CDR3 consists of 17 residues. The CDR3 sequence: CASSLVTRTMNTGELFF. The DNA of the CDR3 is TGTGCCAGCAGCTTAGTAACACGGACTATGAACACCGGGGAGCTGTTTTTT.

The chain carries TRBV28 and TRBJ1-1, with a tentative D call TRBD1 (5 bases). Per the germline V gene, CDR1 is MDHEN and CDR2 is SYDVKM. The CDR3 totals 15 residues. The V gene lost 4 bases and the J gene lost 0 bases, with 12 bases spanning the gap. CDR3 sequence: CASSWRGVMNTEAFF. The DNA of the CDR3 is TGTGCCAGCAGTTGGCGGGGGGTGATGAACACTGAAGCTTTCTTT.

This clone was counted a single time. The chain joins TRBV28 to TRBJ1-1; D call uncertain. V was trimmed by 2 bases and J by 1 base, leaving 8 bases between them. The CDR3 is made up of 14 amino acids. From germline, CDR1 is MDHEN and CDR2 SYDVKM. CDR3 bases: TGTGCCAGCAGTTTACCACTGAAGAACACTGAAGCTTTCTTT. Translating it yields CASSLPLKNTEAFF.

With respect to this clone: A junction end diverges from the germline sequence, so it may reflect a read error. This chain links TRBV10-3 with TRBJ2-3; 7 bases align to TRBD1. This CDR3 comprises 11 residues. Germline V CDR1 and CDR2: ENHRY, SYGVKD. The DNA of the CDR3 is TGCGGGGACAGTAGCACAGATACGCAGTATTTT. This encodes CGDSSTDTQYF.

V and J are TRBV10-3 and TRBJ1-2; D may be TRBD1 (5 bases). V was pared by 5 bases and J by 6 bases, with 13 bases between. The CDR3 has 13 amino acids. CDR1 ENHRY and CDR2 SYGVKD come from the germline V gene. The CDR3 spells CAISKGPVHGYTF. In nucleotides, the CDR3 is TGTGCCATCAGTAAGGGGCCCGTACATGGCTACACCTTC.

The chain links TRBV28 to TRBJ2-7; TRBD1 aligns across 9 bases. Germline-derived CDR1 and CDR2 are MDHEN and SYDVKM. V shed 6 bases and J 2 bases; nucleotides not matched to a gene: 11. This CDR3 contains 16 residues. The CDR3, as DNA: TGTGCCAGCAGCTTAATCGGGACAGGGCTGACCTACGAGCAGTACTTC. Its protein is CASSLIGTGLTYEQYF.

The rearrangement uses TRBV27 and TRBJ1-2; the D is unclear. Germline CDR1 and CDR2: MNHEY and SMNVEV (reference sequence). Trimming took 7 bases from V and 2 from J, leaving 17 bases between them. This CDR3 comprises 15 residues. The CDR3 bases are TGTGCCAGCAAGGTTGTAGGCGGGTCGAACTATGGCTACACCTTC. As protein: CASKVVGGSNYGYTF.

The CDR3: CASNGGGGALYEQYF. CDR3 in DNA: TGTGCCAGCAACGGAGGGGGGGGCGCATTATACGAGCAGTACTTC. The rearrangement uses TRBV7-8 and TRBJ2-7, with D maybe TRBD2 (7 bases). V gave up 7 bases and J gave up 4 bases, with 20 bases separating them. Germline V lookup: CDR1 SGHVS, CDR2 FQNEAQ. The CDR3 is made up of 15 amino acids.

The J gene is TRBJ1-1, the V gene TRBV6-5, with 7 nucleotides matching TRBD1. Germline CDR1 is MNHEY and CDR2 is SVGAGI. With 6 bases clipped from V and 5 bases from J, the junction kept 6 bases outside the gene matches. The CDR3 contains 13 residues. CDR3 nucleotide sequence: TGTGCCAGCAGAACCCAGGGGGGAACTGAAGCTTTCTTT. It encodes CASRTQGGTEAFF.